Shown below are 29 T cell receptor beta chains from a single sample sequenced in a study of blood T cell repertoires in COVID-19. Sequenced by immunoSEQ multiplex PCR; TCRdb stores in-frame clones only, minus some. The sample shows 140,000 or so clones, approximately 84% of them seen only once. Material for sequencing was PBMCs or T cells enriched from blood (not recorded which). These receptors originate from a woman in her forties or fifties with acute COVID-19.

This chain connects TRBV18 to TRBJ2-1; TRBD1 matches 10 bases. There are 19 residues in the CDR3. The germline V gene has CDR1 KGHSH and CDR2 LQKENI. V dropped 3 bases and J dropped 0; count of bases not matched to a gene: 11. The CDR3 region is CASSPPGQGSLSSYNEQFF. The CDR3 nucleotides read TGTGCCAGCTCACCTCCGGGACAGGGGAGTTTGAGCTCCTACAATGAGCAGTTCTTC.

The rearrangement uses TRBV4-3 and TRBJ1-2, with 11 positions matching TRBD1. Trimming took 3 bases from V and 7 from J; bases not matched to a gene: 7. The CDR3 has 15 amino acids. Per the germline V gene, CDR1 is LGHNA and CDR2 is YSLEER. CDR3 in amino acids: CASSHEDRGRIGYTF. DNA for the CDR3: TGCGCCAGCAGCCATGAGGACAGGGGGCGCATTGGCTACACCTTC.

This chain links TRBV19 with TRBJ1-2; 7 bases are shared with TRBD1. With 4 bases clipped from V and 4 bases from J, the junction kept 12 bases outside the gene matches. The length of the CDR3 is 16 residues. The germline V gene has CDR1 LNHDA and CDR2 SQIVND (reference sequence). The CDR3, as DNA: TGTGCCAGTAGTACCCACCGGGTCAGGGACAGCTATGGCTACACCTTC. This sequence encodes CASSTHRVRDSYGYTF.

The chain links TRBV15 to TRBJ2-7, with TRBD2 identical over 9 bases. Germline CDR1 is LNHNV and CDR2 is YYDKDF (reference sequence). Trimming at V came to 0 bases and at J to 4 bases, leaving 4 bases not matched to a gene. This CDR3 comprises 15 residues. This chain's CDR3 is CATSRDPSGDYEQYF. CDR3 sequence (DNA): TGTGCCACCAGCAGAGACCCTAGCGGGGATTACGAGCAGTACTTC.

This chain connects TRBV7-8 to TRBJ2-3, with 10 bases matching TRBD2. After removal of 2 bases from V and 6 bases from J, the junction contained 8 bases not matched to a gene. Looked up from germline, CDR1 is SGHVS and CDR2 is FQNEAQ. The CDR3 consists of 16 residues. DNA for the CDR3: TGTGCCAGCAGCTTAAATAGCGGGAGGAGGGTGGATACGCAGTATTTT. Translated: CASSLNSGRRVDTQYF.

This clone was seen a single time. The V gene is TRBV9, the J gene TRBJ1-6, with TRBD1 matching over 7 bases. Trimming at V came to 0 bases and at J to 13 bases, leaving 13 bases not matched to a gene. Germline CDR1 is SGDLS and CDR2 is YYNGEE. The CDR3 covers 16 residues. The CDR3: CASSVDGGSGGSPLHF. The CDR3 DNA reads TGTGCCAGCAGCGTAGATGGCGGGTCAGGGGGTAGTCCCCTCCACTTT.

This clone was seen a handful of times. V usage is TRBV5-1 and J usage is TRBJ2-7; maybe TRBD1 (5 bases). Germline V gene lookup returns CDR1 SGHRS and CDR2 YFSETQ. The CDR3 sequence is 15 residues long. V was pared by 0 bases and J by 1 base, with 11 bases between. Here the CDR3 DNA reads TGCGCCAGCAGCTTGGACAGGCTACCTTCCTACGAGCAGTACTTC. It is translated as CASSLDRLPSYEQYF.

This clone appeared a single time. The rearrangement uses TRBV7-2 and TRBJ2-3; 9 bases are shared with TRBD1. Germline CDR1 SGHTA, CDR2 FQGNSA. Losses at the gene ends were 1 base for V and 1 base for J; bases not matched to a gene: 3. CDR3 length equals 16 residues. The CDR3 sequence: CASSLGGQGGTDTQYF. CDR3 sequence (DNA): TGTGCCAGCAGCTTAGGGGGACAGGGTGGCACAGATACGCAGTATTTT. Looking up the rest from reference TRBV7-2 and TRBJ2-3 gives the full variable domain: GAGVSQSPSNKVTEKGKDVELRCDPISGHTALYWYRQSLGQGLEFLIYFQGNSAPDKSGLPSDRFSAERTGGSVSTLTIQRTQQEDSAVYLCASSLGGQGGTDTQYFGPGTRLTVL.

The chain is built from TRBV7-8 and TRBJ2-1, with D unresolved. V lost 2 bases and J lost 8, with 4 bases in between. Germline V CDR1 and CDR2: SGHVS, FQNEAQ. This CDR3 contains 11 residues. The CDR3: CASSLQYEQFF. CDR3 bases: TGTGCCAGCAGCTTACAGTATGAGCAGTTCTTC.

V and J are TRBV11-3 and TRBJ2-2; 10 bases map to TRBD2. Germline lookup yields CDR1 SGHNT and CDR2 YENEEA. CDR3 length: 17 residues. After removal of 0 bases from V and 3 bases from J, the junction contained 4 bases not matched to a gene. The CDR3 DNA sequence: TGTGCCAGCAGCTTAGAACTAGCGGGACTTGACACCGGGGAGCTGTTTTTT. Translating it yields CASSLELAGLDTGELFF.

The rearrangement links TRBV6-5 to TRBJ2-7; maybe TRBD2 (6 bases). CDR3 length equals 14 residues. Germline V lookup: CDR1 MNHEY, CDR2 SVGAGI. Trimming shortened V by 2 bases and J by 2 bases, and 10 bases separated the two germline ends. The CDR3: CASSYAGPTYEQYF. CDR3 DNA: TGTGCCAGCAGTTACGCGGGACCAACCTACGAGCAGTACTTC.

The chain joins TRBV27 to TRBJ2-7; D may be TRBD2 (6 bases). Germline V gives CDR1 MNHEY, CDR2 SMNVEV (reference sequence). V lost 6 bases, J lost 4 bases, and 13 bases lay in between. CDR3 length equals 13 residues. CDR3 protein: CASRNTLAYEQYF. CDR3 in DNA: TGTGCCAGCAGGAACACCCTAGCGTACGAGCAGTACTTC.

This clone was seen more than once but under ten times. The chain links TRBV27 to TRBJ2-7, with 7 bases identical to TRBD1. J lost 0 bases, V lost 6 bases, and 14 bases had no gene match. This CDR3 spans 17 amino acids. CDR1 and CDR2 from the germline V gene are MNHEY and SMNVEV (reference sequence). In DNA, the CDR3 is TGTGCCAGCAGGCCCTACTTTTCAGGGGGTAGCTCCTACGAGCAGTACTTC. Translation gives CASRPYFSGGSSYEQYF.

The V and J genes are TRBV7-3 and TRBJ1-1; maybe TRBD1 (6 bases). The V and J ends lost 3 bases and 6 bases respectively, with 11 bases between them. Germline V gene data show CDR1 as SGHTA and CDR2 as FQGTGA. This CDR3 has 13 residues. The CDR3 sequence: CASSFGEGAEAFF. The CDR3 DNA sequence: TGTGCCAGCAGCTTCGGAGAGGGGGCTGAAGCTTTCTTT.

This rearrangement joins TRBV27 to TRBJ2-3; no firm D call. Trimming shortened V by 3 bases and J by 4 bases, and 8 bases separated the two germline ends. CDR1 is MNHEY, CDR2 SMNVEV, per germline (reference sequence). The CDR3 is 13 amino acids. CDR3 region: CASSFLESDTQYF. The CDR3 nucleotides read TGTGCCAGCAGTTTCTTAGAGTCAGATACGCAGTATTTT.

The rearrangement joins TRBV2 to TRBJ1-6; the D gene is possibly TRBD1 (6 bases). This CDR3 contains 15 residues. Germline lookup yields CDR1 SNHLY and CDR2 FYNNEI. Trimming removed 8 bases at V and 8 bases at J, with 19 bases between. The CDR3 region has the DNA TGTGCCAGCGGAAGAGAACAGGGAGTTGATTCACCCCTCCACTTT. It is translated as CASGREQGVDSPLHF.

In this sample, this clone turned up once. The V call is TRBV13, the J call TRBJ2-5; the D gene is possibly TRBD2 (6 bases). The V end was cut by 3 bases, the J end by 8 bases, with 13 bases between. The CDR3 is 13 residues long. Germline values: CDR1 PRHDT, CDR2 FYEKMQ (reference sequence). CDR3 in amino acids: CASSFGTERTQYF. CDR3 DNA: TGTGCCAGCAGCTTCGGGACTGAGCGTACCCAGTACTTC. Full variable domain (remainder filled in from reference TRBV13 and TRBJ2-5): AAGVIQSPRHLIKEKRETATLKCYPIPRHDTVYWYQQGPGQDPQFLISFYEKMQSDKGSIPDRFSAQQFSDYHSELNMSSLELGDSALYFCASSFGTERTQYFGPGTRLLVL.

The rearrangement uses TRBV29-1 and TRBJ1-1; D might be TRBD1 (6 bases). V was shortened by 7 bases and J by 0 bases, with 12 bases between the two germline ends. Germline CDR1 reads SQVTM; CDR2 reads ANQGSEA. The CDR3 length is 13 residues. CDR3 loop: CSGRQEMNTEAFF. In DNA form, the CDR3 reads TGCAGCGGGCGACAGGAGATGAACACTGAAGCTTTCTTT.

The chain is built from TRBV11-2 and TRBJ2-7; TRBD2 might be the D (5 bases). This CDR3 has 15 amino acids. CDR1 is SGHAT, CDR2 FQNNGV, per germline. V was clipped by 5 bases and J by 2 bases, with 16 bases between them. Written as DNA, the CDR3 is TGTGCCAGCAGCCCCAGGACGGGGAACCCCTACGAGCAGTACTTC. This translates into CASSPRTGNPYEQYF.

V and J are TRBV3-1 (or the pseudogene TRBV3-2) and TRBJ1-4, with TRBD1 matching 10 bases. CDR1 is LGHDT and CDR2 is YNNKEL in the germline V gene (reference sequence). Trimming cost V 1 base and J 6 bases; bases outside gene matches: 5. The CDR3 is made up of 16 amino acids. This CDR3 is CASSQGTGTGDEKLFF. The DNA of the CDR3 is TGTGCCAGCAGCCAAGGTACCGGGACAGGGGATGAAAAACTGTTTTTT.

The V and J genes are TRBV7-9 and TRBJ1-6, with 10 nucleotides matching TRBD1. Germline V lookup: CDR1 SEHNR, CDR2 FQNEAQ (reference sequence). The trim removed 4 bases at V and 4 bases at J, leaving 4 bases unmatched. CDR3 length: 16 residues. The CDR3 here is CASSSGTGAYNSPLHF. For the CDR3, the DNA is TGTGCCAGCAGCTCCGGGACAGGGGCGTATAATTCACCCCTCCACTTT. The full variable domain, rest sourced from reference TRBV7-9 and TRBJ1-6, is DTGVSQNPRHKITKRGQNVTFRCDPISEHNRLYWYRQTLGQGPEFLTYFQNEAQLEKSRLLSDRFSAERPKGSFSTLEIQRTEQGDSAMYLCASSSGTGAYNSPLHFGNGTRLTVT.

The chain couples TRBV7-2 to TRBJ1-6; 9 positions match TRBD1. The CDR3 is 16 amino acids. Looked up from germline, CDR1 is SGHTA and CDR2 is FQGNSA. The ends lost 2 bases at V and 8 bases at J; junction bases unmatched: 7. The CDR3 is CASSLRDRVGDSPLHF. The DNA for the CDR3 is TGTGCCAGCAGCTTAAGGGACAGGGTAGGAGATTCACCCCTCCACTTT.

The rearrangement uses TRBV19 and TRBJ1-4; D perhaps matches TRBD1 (5 bases). The V gene's germline CDR1 is LNHDA and CDR2 SQIVND (reference sequence). Trimming shortened V by 3 bases and J by 9 bases, and 11 bases separated the two germline ends. There are 13 residues in the CDR3. CDR3 coding DNA: TGTGCCAGTAGTATGGGGCTCCTTCAAAAACTGTTTTTT. Amino acid sequence: CASSMGLLQKLFF.

The chain uses TRBV19 and TRBJ1-2, with 7 nucleotides matching TRBD1. After removal of 4 bases from V and 4 bases from J, the junction contained 6 bases not matched to a gene. The CDR3 sequence is 14 residues long. Germline V lookup: CDR1 LNHDA, CDR2 SQIVND (reference sequence). The CDR3: CASSTSQGLYGYTF. Here the CDR3 DNA reads TGTGCCAGTAGTACCTCACAGGGGCTCTATGGCTACACCTTC.

The rearrangement links TRBV7-8 to TRBJ1-4; D is possibly TRBD1 (5 bases). This CDR3 comprises 16 residues. Germline V gene lookup returns CDR1 SGHVS and CDR2 FQNEAQ. V was pared by 5 bases and J by 7 bases, with 20 bases between. The CDR3 DNA follows: TGTGCCAGCAGCGTGAGCCAAGGGAGGGGTGGTGAAAAACTGTTTTTT. Translated: CASSVSQGRGGEKLFF.

The J gene is TRBJ2-7, the V gene TRBV4-1; the D gene is possibly TRBD2 (6 bases). Germline V lookup: CDR1 MGHRA, CDR2 YSYEKL. This CDR3 has 15 residues. Between the trimmed V and J ends, which lost 0 bases and 0 bases, there was a span of 9 bases. CDR3 DNA sequence: TGCGCCAGCAGCCAAGATTGGAGGGCCTCCTACGAGCAGTACTTC. Its protein product is CASSQDWRASYEQYF.

This sequence joins TRBV6-5 and TRBJ1-3, with D possibly matching TRBD1 (6 bases). The CDR3 sequence is 13 residues long. V dropped 5 bases and J dropped 5 bases, with 10 bases sitting between them. Germline CDR1 and CDR2: MNHEY and SVGAGI. The CDR3 loop reads CASSTGLRNTIYF. The CDR3, as DNA: TGTGCCAGCAGTACAGGGTTGCGAAACACCATATATTTT.

V is TRBV7-8 and J is TRBJ2-7; D might be TRBD2 (5 bases). Germline V gene lookup returns CDR1 SGHVS and CDR2 FQNEAQ. The CDR3 runs to 12 residues. Trimming took 4 bases from V and 6 from J, leaving 10 bases between them. In DNA form, the CDR3 reads TGTGCCAGCAGCTGGTCGGCGGGCGAGCAGTACTTC. Residues: CASSWSAGEQYF.

The rearrangement joins TRBV5-6 to TRBJ2-2, with D uncertain. The CDR3 is made up of 13 amino acids. Deletions cut 3 bases from V and 4 bases from J, with 7 bases between. Germline V gene data show CDR1 as SGHDT and CDR2 as YYEEEE. The CDR3 is CASSSTFTGELFF. CDR3 bases: TGTGCCAGCAGCTCCACATTCACCGGGGAGCTGTTTTTT.